A few counts support the clone carrying this T cell receptor (beta chain). The antigen is unknown. The germline V gene encodes CDR1 MNHNS and CDR2 SASEGT. Between the trimmed V and J ends, which lost 6 bases and 7 bases, there was a span of 16 bases. The CDR3 spans 13 residues. Using its own MiXCR run on the 5' RACE reads, TCRdb lists one record per CDR3 protein. The sample holds 350,000 to 450,000 distinct CDR3 sequences, around 6.4% seen once. These data belong to a study of T cells after yellow fever vaccination. General study results and limits: Subsequent to the booster, the majority of primary-vaccination clones reappeared (roughly 95% CD4, approximately 85% CD8).

This receptor was taken from a man aged 30 to 45 who received the YFV17D yellow fever vaccine. This sequence joins TRBV6-1 and TRBJ2-7; D is undetermined. The source was PBMCs, collected 5 days after the yellow fever booster vaccination. Here the CDR3 DNA reads TGTGCCAGCAGCCCCCAAACTGGCTTAGAGCAGTACTTC. It codes for CASSPQTGLEQYF.